These T cell receptor beta chains were read from a single sample in a study of human thymus T cells. The repertoire was sequenced with immunoSEQ multiplex PCR; TCRdb's copy has only in-frame clones and lacks some. The sample comprises tens of thousands of clones, around 95% of which are singletons, and under 0.04% rests with the top ten. The sequenced sample consisted of thymus tissue. The receptors here all came from a girl younger than two with a congenital heart defect but otherwise immunologically healthy. Both conserved end residues are part of each CDR3. Each record gives: D gene, clone size, J gene, V gene, CDR3 DNA, CDR3 protein. The D gene is left open where the match is weak. The size field is filled for only some rows; it gives once, few, many or a size class.

>TRBD1|NA|TRBJ2-7|TRBV5-1
TGCGCCAGCAGCACCCACCAACAGGGGGGCTCCTACGAGCAGTACTTC
CASSTHQQGGSYEQYF
>NA|NA|TRBJ2-7|TRBV5-1
TGCGCCAGCAGCTTGAGCGCAGGCGAGCAGTACTTC
CASSLSAGEQYF
>TRBD2|NA|TRBJ2-1|TRBV11-3
TGTGCCAGCAGCCGGACTAGCGAGGGGTACAATGAGCAGTTCTTC
CASSRTSEGYNEQFF
>NA|once|TRBJ2-1|TRBV5-6
TGTGCCAGCAGCCGGACTCGAAATGAGCAGTTCTTC
CASSRTRNEQFF
>TRBD1|NA|TRBJ2-5|TRBV5-1
TGCGCCAGCAGCTTTGACAGGGGGTGGAAAGAGACCCAGTACTTC
CASSFDRGWKETQYF
>TRBD1|once|TRBJ1-1|TRBV14
TGTGCCAGCAGCCAGGCCCACAGGGGCACTGAAGCTTTCTTT
CASSQAHRGTEAFF
>NA|NA|TRBJ2-7|TRBV5-6
TGTGCCAGCAGCCACGCCCGGGACTCCCTTTCCTCCTACGAGCAGTACTTC
CASSHARDSLSSYEQYF
>NA|NA|TRBJ2-3|TRBV6-1
TGTGCCAGCATGGTCCTCCTAGGAACAGATACGCAGTATTTT
CASMVLLGTDTQYF
>NA|NA|TRBJ2-2|TRBV19
TGTGCCAGTAGTCCGGGACACTTCACCGGGGAGCTGTTTTTT
CASSPGHFTGELFF
>NA|NA|TRBJ2-1|TRBV2
TGTGCCAGCAAAAGAGGTAGGACCTACAATGAGCAGTTCTTC
CASKRGRTYNEQFF
>NA|NA|TRBJ1-2|TRBV7-9
TGTGCCAGCAGCCCGTCCGTCCATGGCTACACCTTC
CASSPSVHGYTF
>NA|NA|TRBJ2-4|TRBV5-1
TGCGCCAGCAGCTTGGACGGTTTTTGGGCCAAAAACATTCAGTACTTC
CASSLDGFWAKNIQYF
>TRBD2|once|TRBJ2-1|TRBV5-1
TGCGCCAGCAGCTTGGATCTAGCGGGAGTGGGGAACAATGAGCAGTTCTTC
CASSLDLAGVGNNEQFF
>NA|NA|TRBJ1-2|TRBV4-1
TGCGCCAGCAGCCAAAAAGGCTCCTGGGGGAATTATCACTATGGCTACACCTTC
CASSQKGSWGNYHYGYTF
>NA|NA|TRBJ2-7|TRBV6-1
TGTGCCAGCAGTGGCGTCACACCGAAAAGCTCCTACGAGCAGTACTTC
CASSGVTPKSSYEQYF
>NA|NA|TRBJ1-2|TRBV27
TGTGCCAGCAGTTCTCTAGACCGCAGGGGAGGCTACACCTTC
CASSSLDRRGGYTF
>NA|NA|TRBJ1-3|TRBV7-8
TGTGCCAGCAGCCCGTACTACTACAGGGCTGGGGGAAACACCATATATTTT
CASSPYYYRAGGNTIYF
>NA|NA|TRBJ1-5|TRBV12-5
TGTGCTAGTGGTTTGGGCGGCTGGGTGCCCCAGCATTTT
CASGLGGWVPQHF
>NA|NA|TRBJ2-1|TRBV29-1
TGCAGCGTTGTTAGGCGGCAGGTCCCCGGCGATGAGCAGTTCTTC
CSVVRRQVPGDEQFF
>NA|NA|TRBJ2-7|TRBV7-2
TGTGCCAGCAGCCGCCCACAGTGGACTTTCCGGCCCGAGCAGTACTTC
CASSRPQWTFRPEQYF
>TRBD2|NA|TRBJ2-3|TRBV18
TGTGCCAGCTCACCACCGGAGTGGGCGGGAGGGCCTCAAGATACGCAGTATTTT
CASSPPEWAGGPQDTQYF
>TRBD2|once|TRBJ2-7|TRBV5-8
TGTGCCAGCAGCTGGGGGTTTACTAGCGGGAGCTACGAGCAGTACTTC
CASSWGFTSGSYEQYF
>TRBD1|NA|TRBJ2-3|TRBV28
TGTGCCAGCAGTTATGAACAGGGGATGACAGATACGCAGTATTTT
CASSYEQGMTDTQYF
>NA|NA|TRBJ1-4|TRBV5-1
TGCGCCAGCAGTTCGGACACCACAGAGGAAAAACTGTTTTTT
CASSSDTTEEKLFF
>TRBD1|once|TRBJ2-1|TRBV5-4
TGTGCCAGCAGCTCCGACAGGGGCCCCCCTTACAATGAGCAGTTCTTC
CASSSDRGPPYNEQFF
>NA|NA|TRBJ1-1|TRBV4-1
TGCGCCAGCAGCCAGTATCAAGGAATGTCCTACTCTGAAGCTTTCTTT
CASSQYQGMSYSEAFF
>NA|NA|TRBJ2-7|TRBV5-6
TGTGCCAGCAGGGGGACAACATTCGTCGACGAGCAGTACTTC
CASRGTTFVDEQYF
>NA|NA|TRBJ2-1|TRBV7-2
TGTGCCAGCAGCCCGAACTTCAGCTCCTACAATGAGCAGTTCTTC
CASSPNFSSYNEQFF
>TRBD1|NA|TRBJ1-5|TRBV7-2
TGTGCCAGCAGCTCCGGGACAGGGGGTAATAGCAATCAGCCCCAGCATTTT
CASSSGTGGNSNQPQHF
>NA|NA|TRBJ2-3|TRBV27
TGTGCCAGCAGTGAGTCCCGGGGCCCCGGTACGCAGTATTTT
CASSESRGPGTQYF
>NA|NA|TRBJ2-1|TRBV6-5
TGTGCCAGCAGTTTCAGATATGAGCAGTTCTTC
CASSFRYEQFF
>NA|NA|TRBJ1-2|TRBV18
TGTGCCAGCGGAAAGGAAGCGGGGGCAGTGGTAGGCTACACCTTC
CASGKEAGAVVGYTF
>NA|NA|TRBJ2-7|TRBV28
TGTGCCAGCAGTTTAAGGGCAGGGTGGTCAAGCTCCTACGAGCAGTACTTC
CASSLRAGWSSSYEQYF